There are a few counts of the clone carrying this T cell receptor beta chain. This entry is derived from a study of spatial heterogeneity in lung cancer. Regarding time point: blood at routine non-recurrence follow-up after resection. Germline V gives CDR1 SGHTA, CDR2 FQGNSA. CDR3 length equals 17 residues. Trimming took 7 bases from V and 3 from J, leaving 21 bases between them. Unique molecular identifiers, one per molecule, were present on every TCR cDNA molecule. One entry per CDR3 protein, called by TCRdb with MiXCR from the 5' RACE reads. The sample holds under 150,000 distinct CDR3 sequences, about a tenth seen once.

V is TRBV7-2 and J is TRBJ1-4, with D unresolved. The clonotype comes from a female donor with early-stage non-small cell lung cancer. Sequencing used PBMCs, obtained at follow-up. The CDR3 loop reads CASTPMEGAGPNEKLFF. DNA of the CDR3: TGTGCCAGCACTCCAATGGAGGGCGCCGGTCCTAATGAAAAACTGTTTTTT.